The sequence of this T cell receptor (beta chain) was determined in a study of esophageal squamous cell carcinoma under preoperative chemotherapy. Time point defined: before preoperative PTX-NDP chemotherapy. The CDR3 covers 14 residues. Trimming removed 4 bases at V and 13 bases at J, with 20 bases between. Germline CDR1 SGHVS, CDR2 FNYEAQ. MiXCR, run by TCRdb on the PCR reads, gives a single entry per CDR3 protein. The data hold 6,600 or so distinct CDR3 sequences, with less than 40% observed a single time. As for this clonotype: A much larger clone lies a single base off, so this may be a read error.

This receptor was obtained from a human donor with esophageal squamous cell carcinoma. The donor label of this sample is uncertain. The sample was taken from a patient given preoperative chemotherapy. This chain connects TRBV7-6 to TRBJ2-1; TRBD1 is a possible D gene (7 bases). The CDR3 region has the DNA TGTGCCAGCAGCTCCAGCGGACAGGCGGGGACCCAGTTCTTC. Translating it yields CASSSSGQAGTQFF.